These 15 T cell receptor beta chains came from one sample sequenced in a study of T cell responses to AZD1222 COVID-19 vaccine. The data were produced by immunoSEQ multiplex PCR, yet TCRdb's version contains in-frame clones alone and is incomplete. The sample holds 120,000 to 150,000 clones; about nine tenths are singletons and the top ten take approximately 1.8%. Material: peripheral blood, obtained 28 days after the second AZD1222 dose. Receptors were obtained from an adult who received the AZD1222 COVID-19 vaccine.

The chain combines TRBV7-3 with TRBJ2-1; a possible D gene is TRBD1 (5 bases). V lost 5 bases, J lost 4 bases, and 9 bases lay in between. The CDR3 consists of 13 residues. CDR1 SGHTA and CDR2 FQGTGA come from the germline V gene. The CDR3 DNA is TGTGCCAGCAGCCTCGACAGTTACAATGAGCAGTTCTTC. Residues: CASSLDSYNEQFF.

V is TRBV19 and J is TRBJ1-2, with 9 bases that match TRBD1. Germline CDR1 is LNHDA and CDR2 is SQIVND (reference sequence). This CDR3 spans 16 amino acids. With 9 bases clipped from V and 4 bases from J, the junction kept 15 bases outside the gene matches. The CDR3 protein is CASRPGQGILLYGYTF. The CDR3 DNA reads TGTGCCAGCCGCCCGGGACAGGGCATTCTCCTCTATGGCTACACCTTC.

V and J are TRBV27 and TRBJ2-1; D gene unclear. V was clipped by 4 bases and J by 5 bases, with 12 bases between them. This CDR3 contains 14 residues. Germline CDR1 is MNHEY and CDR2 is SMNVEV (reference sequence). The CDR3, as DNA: TGTGCCAGCAGTTCCCATGGGTCCAACAATGAGCAGTTCTTC. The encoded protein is CASSSHGSNNEQFF.

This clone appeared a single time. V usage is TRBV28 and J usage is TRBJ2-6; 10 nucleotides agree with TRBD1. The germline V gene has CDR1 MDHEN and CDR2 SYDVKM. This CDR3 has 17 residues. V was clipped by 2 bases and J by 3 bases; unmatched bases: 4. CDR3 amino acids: CASSLIGTGVGANVLTF. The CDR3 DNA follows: TGTGCCAGCAGTTTAATTGGGACAGGGGTTGGGGCCAACGTCCTGACTTTC.

This CDR3 is CASRTGGNQPQHF. The CDR3 bases are TGTGCCAGCAGGACAGGGGGCAATCAGCCCCAGCATTTT. The chain carries TRBV12-3 or TRBV12-4 and TRBJ1-5; 8 bases line up with TRBD1. This CDR3 contains 13 residues. V dropped 6 bases and J dropped 2; count of bases not matched to a gene: 0.

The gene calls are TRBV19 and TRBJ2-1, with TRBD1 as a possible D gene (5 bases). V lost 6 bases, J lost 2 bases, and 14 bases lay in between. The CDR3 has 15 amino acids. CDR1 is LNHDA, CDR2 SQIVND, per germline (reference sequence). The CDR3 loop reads CASSKQGVAYNEQFF. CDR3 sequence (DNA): TGTGCCAGTAGCAAGCAGGGTGTTGCCTACAATGAGCAGTTCTTC.

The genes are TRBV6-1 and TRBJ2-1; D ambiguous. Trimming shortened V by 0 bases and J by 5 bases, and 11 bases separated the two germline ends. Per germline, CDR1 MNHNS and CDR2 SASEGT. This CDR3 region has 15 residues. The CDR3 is CASSEARIPDNEQFF. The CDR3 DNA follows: TGTGCCAGCAGTGAAGCCCGGATACCGGACAATGAGCAGTTCTTC.

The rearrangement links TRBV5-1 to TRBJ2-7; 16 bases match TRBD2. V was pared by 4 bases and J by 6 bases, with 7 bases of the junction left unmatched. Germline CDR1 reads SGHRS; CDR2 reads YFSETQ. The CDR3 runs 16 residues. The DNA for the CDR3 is TGCGCCAGCAGCACCGGGACTAGCGGGAGGGGGGGCGAGCAGTACTTC. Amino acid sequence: CASSTGTSGRGGEQYF.

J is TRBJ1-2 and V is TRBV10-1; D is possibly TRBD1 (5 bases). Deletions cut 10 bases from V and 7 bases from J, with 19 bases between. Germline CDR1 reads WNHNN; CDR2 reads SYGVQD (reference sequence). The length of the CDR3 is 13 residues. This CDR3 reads CATGRRGRGGYTF. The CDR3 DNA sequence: TGCGCCACCGGACGGCGGGGGAGGGGTGGCTACACCTTC.

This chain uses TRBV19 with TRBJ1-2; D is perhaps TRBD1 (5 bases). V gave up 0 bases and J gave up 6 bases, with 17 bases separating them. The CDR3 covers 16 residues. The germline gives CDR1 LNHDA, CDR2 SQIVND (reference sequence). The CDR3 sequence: CASSIDLSTAFDGYTF. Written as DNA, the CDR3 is TGTGCCAGTAGTATAGATCTATCGACAGCGTTTGATGGCTACACCTTC.

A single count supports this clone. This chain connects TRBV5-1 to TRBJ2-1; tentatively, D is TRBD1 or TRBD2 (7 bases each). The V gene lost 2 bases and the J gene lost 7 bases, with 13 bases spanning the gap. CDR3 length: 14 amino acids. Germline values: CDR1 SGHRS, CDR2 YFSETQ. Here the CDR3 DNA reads TGCGCCAGCAGCTTAAGGCAGGGGGGGAATGAGCAGTTCTTC. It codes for CASSLRQGGNEQFF. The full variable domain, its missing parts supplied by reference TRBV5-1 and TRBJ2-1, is KAGVTQTPRYLIKTRGQQVTLSCSPISGHRSVSWYQQTPGQGLQFLFEYFSETQRNKGNFPGRFSGRQFSNSRSEMNVSTLELGDSALYLCASSLRQGGNEQFFGPGTRLTVL.

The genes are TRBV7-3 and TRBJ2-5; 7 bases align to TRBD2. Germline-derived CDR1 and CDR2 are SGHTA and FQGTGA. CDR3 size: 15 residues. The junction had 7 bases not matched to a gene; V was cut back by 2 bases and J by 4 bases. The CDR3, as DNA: TGTGCCAGCAGCTTAGTGGGCGGGAGCGGAGAGACCCAGTACTTC. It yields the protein CASSLVGGSGETQYF.

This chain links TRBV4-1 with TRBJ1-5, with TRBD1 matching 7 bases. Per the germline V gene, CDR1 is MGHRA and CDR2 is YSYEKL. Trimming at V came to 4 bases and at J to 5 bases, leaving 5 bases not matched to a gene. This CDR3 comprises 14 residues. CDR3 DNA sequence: TGCGCCAGCAGCCCCGCAGGGGGGGATCAGCCCCAGCATTTT. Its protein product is CASSPAGGDQPQHF.

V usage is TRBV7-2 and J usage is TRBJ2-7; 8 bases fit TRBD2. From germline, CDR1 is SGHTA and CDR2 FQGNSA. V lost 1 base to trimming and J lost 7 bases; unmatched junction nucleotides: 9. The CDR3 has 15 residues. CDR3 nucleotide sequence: TGTGCCAGCAGCTTAGTTGGGGCGGGAGGAATGGAGCAGTACTTC. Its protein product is CASSLVGAGGMEQYF.

The CDR3 reads CASSLGTGGYGYTF. The CDR3 coding sequence is TGTGCCAGCAGCTTAGGGACAGGGGGCTATGGCTACACCTTC. The rearrangement joins TRBV7-2 to TRBJ1-2, with 10 bases matching TRBD1. CDR3 size: 14 residues. With 1 base clipped from V and 4 bases from J, the junction kept 0 bases outside the gene matches. The V gene's germline CDR1 is SGHTA and CDR2 FQGNSA.